The 18 T cell receptor beta chains listed next were all sequenced from one sample in a study of PD-1 blockade in mismatch repair-deficient tumors. Here immunoSEQ multiplex PCR was the method, and the copy in TCRdb shows in-frame clones only, minus some. The data contain fewer than 60,000 clones, over 75% of them singletons. The sequences come from PBMCs, collected before pembrolizumab treatment. The receptors here all came from an adult with mismatch repair-deficient cancer.

Only a few counts were recorded for this clone. The rearrangement joins TRBV10-1 to TRBJ2-7; no clear D. The CDR3 totals 12 residues. Trimming removed 3 bases at V and 1 base at J, with 4 bases between. CDR1 is WNHNN and CDR2 is SYGVQD in the germline V gene (reference sequence). CDR3 residues: CASSETSYEQYF. Here the CDR3 DNA reads TGCGCCAGCAGTGAAACTTCCTACGAGCAGTACTTC.

The chain couples TRBV7-2 to TRBJ2-5, with D unresolved. Germline assignment: CDR1 SGHTA and CDR2 FQGNSA. The CDR3 spans 11 residues. Trimming cost V 5 bases and J 5 bases, with 6 bases left between them. CDR3 in DNA: TGTGCCAGCAGCCGTGGGGAGACCCAGTACTTC. This sequence encodes CASSRGETQYF.

This chain joins TRBV5-1 and TRBJ1-2; D not certain. The CDR3 covers 17 residues. The germline V gene has CDR1 SGHRS and CDR2 YFSETQ. Deletions cut 0 bases from V and 0 bases from J, with 15 bases between. CDR3 loop: CASSLVGITLSNYGYTF. As DNA, the CDR3 is TGCGCCAGCAGCTTGGTAGGGATCACACTTTCTAACTATGGCTACACCTTC.

This sequence joins TRBV19 and TRBJ1-1; D remains ambiguous. V lost 3 bases to trimming and J lost 6 bases, with 17 bases between them. Germline assignment: CDR1 LNHDA and CDR2 SQIVND (reference sequence). The CDR3 has 15 residues. CDR3 sequence (DNA): TGTGCCAGTAGTATCCCCGGCGTTAGCCGCGCTGAAGCTTTCTTT. This translates into CASSIPGVSRAEAFF.

This CDR3 is CASHGLAGTGELFF. The CDR3 coding sequence is TGTGCCAGCCATGGGCTAGCGGGGACCGGGGAGCTGTTTTTT. The chain couples TRBV2 to TRBJ2-2; TRBD2 agrees at 9 bases. V lost 8 bases and J lost 5; bases outside the gene matches: 6. The CDR3 spans 14 residues. Germline assignment: CDR1 SNHLY and CDR2 FYNNEI.

This chain connects TRBV6-6 to TRBJ2-1; D ambiguous. Deletions cut 0 bases from V and 12 bases from J, with 12 bases between. CDR1 and CDR2 (germline): MNHNY, SVGAGI (reference sequence). The CDR3 spans 13 residues. CDR3 in DNA: TGTGCCAGCAGTTACTCCCACGACGAACTGCAGTTCTTC. It encodes CASSYSHDELQFF.

This sequence joins TRBV13 and TRBJ2-5; D may be TRBD1 or TRBD2 (5 bases each). Near its end, the DNA agrees better with TRBJ2-7, so the J call may be wrong. The germline gives CDR1 PRHDT, CDR2 FYEKMQ (reference sequence). The length of the CDR3 is 16 residues. CDR3 residues: CASSSLGETSSYEQYF. For the CDR3, the DNA is TGTGCCAGCAGTTCCCTGGGGGAGACGAGCTCCTACGAGCAGTACTTC.

The chain employs TRBV7-9 and TRBJ2-7; 9 bases agree with TRBD1. Germline V gene data show CDR1 as SEHNR and CDR2 as FQNEAQ (reference sequence). The CDR3 totals 17 residues. Trimming took 4 bases from V and 6 from J; bases not matched to a gene: 16. CDR3 loop: CASSSNGPGQGKGEQYF. In DNA form, the CDR3 reads TGTGCCAGCAGCTCGAACGGCCCGGGACAGGGAAAAGGCGAGCAGTACTTC.

This clone showed up just a few times. This chain joins TRBV6-6 and TRBJ1-4; 7 nucleotides match TRBD1. V lost 5 bases, J lost 10 bases, and 10 bases stayed unmatched. This CDR3 comprises 14 residues. Germline assignment: CDR1 MNHNY and CDR2 SVGAGI (reference sequence). Here the CDR3 reads CASSGGTALGKLFF. The CDR3, as DNA: TGTGCCAGCAGTGGTGGGACAGCGTTAGGAAAACTGTTTTTT.

This clone was found a few times. This rearrangement joins TRBV5-4 to TRBJ2-3, with 12 bases matching TRBD2. The CDR3 sequence is 16 residues long. V lost 4 bases to trimming and J lost 3 bases; unmatched junction nucleotides: 6. Germline V gene lookup returns CDR1 SGHNT and CDR2 YYREEE (reference sequence). The CDR3 here is CASSPRTSGITDTQYF. The CDR3 DNA sequence: TGTGCCAGCAGCCCCCGGACTAGCGGGATAACAGATACGCAGTATTTT.

The chain combines TRBV30 with TRBJ2-1; D ambiguous. The length of the CDR3 is 18 residues. Between the trimmed V and J ends, which lost 0 bases and 7 bases, there was a span of 25 bases. Germline V gene lookup returns CDR1 GTSNPN and CDR2 SVGIG (reference sequence). For the CDR3, the DNA is TGTGCCTGGAGTGTACCGAGGTTGCGCGCGGCCTCGGAGAATGAGCAGTTCTTC. Amino acids: CAWSVPRLRAASENEQFF.

This CDR3 reads CASSQHGTGGRNSNQPQHF. CDR3 DNA sequence: TGTGCCAGCAGCCAGCACGGGACAGGGGGTCGAAATAGCAATCAGCCCCAGCATTTT. The rearrangement links TRBV4-2 to TRBJ1-5; 11 nucleotides line up with TRBD1. This CDR3 comprises 19 residues. CDR1 and CDR2 (germline): LGHNA, YNFKEQ. The J segment lost 0 bases and the V segment lost 3 bases, leaving 10 bases of the junction unmatched.

The chain links TRBV14 to TRBJ1-3, with D perhaps TRBD1 (5 bases). The V and J ends lost 3 bases and 0 bases respectively, with 18 bases between them. Germline CDR1 SGHDN, CDR2 FVKESK. The CDR3 consists of 18 residues. CDR3 DNA: TGTGCCAGCAGCCACGGCCGTCAGGGAACTTCCTCTGGAAACACCATATATTTT. Translated: CASSHGRQGTSSGNTIYF. The entire variable domain, with the rest obtained from reference TRBV14 and TRBJ1-3, is as follows: EAGVTQFPSHSVIEKGQTVTLRCDPISGHDNLYWYRRVMGKEIKFLLHFVKESKQDESGMPNNRFLAERTGGTYSTLKVQPAELEDSGVYFCASSHGRQGTSSGNTIYFGEGSWLTVV.

This clone was counted only a few times. DNA of the CDR3: TGTGCCAGCAGCGCCCACCGGGGGAATGAGCAGTTCTTC. Translation gives CASSAHRGNEQFF. The rearrangement uses TRBV14 and TRBJ2-1, with a weak D call TRBD2 (6 bases). V shed 5 bases and J shed 7 bases, with 12 bases lying between them. The CDR3 contains 13 residues. Germline V gives CDR1 SGHDN, CDR2 FVKESK.

The chain couples TRBV6-6 to TRBJ1-2; no clear D. Per the germline V gene, CDR1 is MNHNY and CDR2 is SVGAGI (reference sequence). The CDR3 spans 13 residues. With 6 bases removed from V and 0 bases from J, the gap between germline ends came to 8 bases. CDR3 loop: CASRSTANYGYTF. Here the CDR3 DNA reads TGTGCCAGCAGGAGTACAGCTAACTATGGCTACACCTTC.

V and J are TRBV7-9 and TRBJ1-5; weak D call: TRBD1 (5 bases). V dropped 8 bases and J dropped 1 base, with 9 bases sitting between them. Germline V lookup: CDR1 SEHNR, CDR2 FQNEAQ (reference sequence). The CDR3 length is 13 residues. This CDR3 is CASSGTSNQPQHF. The CDR3 DNA reads TGTGCCAGCTCTGGGACGAGCAATCAGCCCCAGCATTTT.

This clone was detected once. This sequence joins TRBV9 and TRBJ2-3; the D gene is possibly TRBD2 (6 bases). The length of the CDR3 is 12 residues. Looked up from germline, CDR1 is SGDLS and CDR2 is YYNGEE. The CDR3 DNA follows: TGTGCTAGCGGATCCAGCACAGATACGCAGTATTTT. It encodes CASGSSTDTQYF.

CDR3 protein: CASSVEGNSRREKLFF. For the CDR3, the DNA is TGTGCCAGCAGCGTAGAGGGGAACAGCCGCCGGGAAAAACTGTTTTTT. The chain is built from TRBV9 and TRBJ1-4; weak D call: TRBD1 (5 bases). V was shortened by 0 bases and J by 8 bases, with 17 bases between the two germline ends. CDR1 SGDLS and CDR2 YYNGEE come from the germline V gene. CDR3 length: 16 amino acids. The whole variable domain, filled in from reference TRBV9 and TRBJ1-4, reads DSGVTQTPKHLITATGQRVTLRCSPRSGDLSVYWYQQSLDQGLQFLIQYYNGEERAKGNILERFSAQQFPDLHSELNLSSLELGDSALYFCASSVEGNSRREKLFFGSGTQLSVL.